This T cell receptor (beta chain) was obtained from a study of blood T cell repertoires in COVID-19. Looking at the study overall: From the United States, Italy and Spain came samples of acute and convalescent COVID-19. T cells, B-cell-depleted T cells, or PBMCs provided the cDNA or gDNA that served as material.

The CDR3 consists of 16 residues. V shed 0 bases, J shed 1 base, and the junction held 5 bases outside the gene matches. From germline, CDR1 is SGHDT and CDR2 YYEEEE. In the authors' workflow: Reference gene primers were amplified, and this amplification served to estimate nucleated cell counts. Method: immunoSEQ multiplex PCR; TCRdb's copy keeps in-frame clones and lacks some. V, J and clone size reflect that table, while D and trimming were determined from the DNA. This table has about 120,000 clones, approximately 80% appearing once. Sequenced material: peripheral blood. The V call is TRBV5-6, the J call TRBJ2-7, with 9 bases that match TRBD1. This TCR was recovered from a human donor in a cohort sampled during active COVID-19. This chain's CDR3 is CASSLAVTGGSYEQYF. The CDR3 nucleotides are TGTGCCAGCAGCTTGGCCGTGACAGGGGGTTCCTACGAGCAGTACTTC.